This T cell receptor (beta chain) originates from a study of radiation and T cells in renal cell carcinoma. Study results and caveats: From baseline, blood top tumor clonotypes peaked at 2 weeks post-radiation.

A remark on this clone: Its target is unknown.

Time point here: blood 4 weeks post-SBRT, at nephrectomy. Treatment indicated: 15 Gy SBRT to primary tumor, nephrectomy 4 weeks later. The tumor was a clear cell renal cell carcinoma. The ends lost 3 bases at V and 3 bases at J; junction bases unmatched: 6. CDR1 and CDR2 (germline): KGHSH, LQKENI. The CDR3 loop spans 15 amino acids. Assay used: immunoSEQ multiplex PCR; TCRdb lists only in-frame clones, some missing. This sample has 40,000 to 45,000 clones, with about 84% found just once. This clonotype was sampled from a woman in her seventies with renal cell carcinoma. The chain recombines TRBV18 with TRBJ2-7, with 9 positions matching TRBD1. Sample: blood, taken from a patient whose treatment included radiotherapy and nephrectomy. The CDR3 reads CASSPVGQGDYEQYF. The CDR3 bases are TGTGCCAGCTCACCCGTGGGACAGGGAGACTACGAGCAGTACTTC.